This TCR beta chain was recovered during a study of blood T cells in healthy people across ages. Then a second PCR, running roughly 7 to 11 cycles, was carried out with a sample-barcoded 5' primer and a J-beta primer mix. TCRdb analysed the 5' RACE reads with MiXCR anew, one entry per CDR3 protein. In the table there are roughly 570,000 distinct CDR3 sequences, roughly 29% of which are singletons. The germline V gene has CDR1 DFQATT and CDR2 SNEGSKA (reference sequence). CDR3 size: 12 residues. The sequenced sample consisted of blood. The TCR sequence derives from a woman in her 70s in good health. The chain combines TRBV20-1 with TRBJ2-5; TRBD2 agrees at 7 bases. The J call is doubtful: the DNA matches TRBJ2-7 better. The CDR3 region is CSSRRGTYEQYF. CDR3 DNA: TGCAGCAGCCGGCGGGGGACCTACGAGCAGTACTTC.